The clone carrying this T cell receptor beta chain occurred a few times. The antigen remains undetermined. The CDR3 covers 15 residues. Trimming stripped 5 bases from V and 5 bases from J, with 18 bases between. CDR1 is SEHNR, CDR2 FQNEAQ, per germline (reference sequence). As to treatment: oral pan-JAK inhibitor, 5-10 mg twice daily. This sample stems from a study of CD8+ T cells in alopecia areata. Study-level results: Normal skin's resident alphabeta T cells are sequenced alongside lesional scalp T cells.

Extraction of RNA preceded its reverse transcription into cDNA, which served as the sequencing template. TCRdb keeps only in-frame clones here, not all; method: immunoSEQ multiplex PCR. The sample records about 180,000 clones, 40% to 65% being singletons. The sample in question was CD8+ T cells sorted from blood, obtained at roughly week 52, from a patient treated with tofacitinib. This chain joins TRBV7-9 and TRBJ1-2; D might be TRBD1 (5 bases). The TCR was taken from a human donor with alopecia areata. This CDR3 reads CASSPPGGGEYGYTF. Written as DNA, the CDR3 is TGTGCCAGCAGCCCCCCGGGCGGGGGGGAGTATGGCTACACCTTC.